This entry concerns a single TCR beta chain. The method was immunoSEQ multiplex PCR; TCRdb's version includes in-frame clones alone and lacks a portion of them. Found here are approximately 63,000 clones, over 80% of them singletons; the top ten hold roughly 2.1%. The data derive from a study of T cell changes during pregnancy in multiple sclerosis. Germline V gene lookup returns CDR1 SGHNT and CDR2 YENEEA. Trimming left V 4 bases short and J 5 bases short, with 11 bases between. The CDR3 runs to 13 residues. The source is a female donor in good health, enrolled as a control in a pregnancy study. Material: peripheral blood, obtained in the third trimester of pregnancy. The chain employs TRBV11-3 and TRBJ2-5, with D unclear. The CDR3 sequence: CASSSPLAETQYF. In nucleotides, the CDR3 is TGTGCCAGCAGCTCCCCCCTCGCGGAGACCCAGTACTTC.